This entry concerns a single T cell receptor beta chain. The record originates from a study of T cell changes during pregnancy in multiple sclerosis. The table came from immunoSEQ multiplex PCR; TCRdb's copy has only in-frame clones and leaves some out. This table has approximately 32,000 clones, 90% appearing once. CDR3 size: 14 residues. CDR1 SGHRS and CDR2 YFSETQ come from the germline V gene. After removal of 4 bases from V and 7 bases from J, the junction contained 8 bases not matched to a gene. This chain links TRBV5-1 with TRBJ2-1, with TRBD1 matching over 7 bases. The sample was peripheral blood, taken in the third trimester of pregnancy. This sequence originates from a female donor in good health, enrolled as a control in a pregnancy study. The CDR3 nucleotides are TGCGCCAGCAGCCCTGGGACAGCCCAGAATGAGCAGTTCTTC. This encodes CASSPGTAQNEQFF.